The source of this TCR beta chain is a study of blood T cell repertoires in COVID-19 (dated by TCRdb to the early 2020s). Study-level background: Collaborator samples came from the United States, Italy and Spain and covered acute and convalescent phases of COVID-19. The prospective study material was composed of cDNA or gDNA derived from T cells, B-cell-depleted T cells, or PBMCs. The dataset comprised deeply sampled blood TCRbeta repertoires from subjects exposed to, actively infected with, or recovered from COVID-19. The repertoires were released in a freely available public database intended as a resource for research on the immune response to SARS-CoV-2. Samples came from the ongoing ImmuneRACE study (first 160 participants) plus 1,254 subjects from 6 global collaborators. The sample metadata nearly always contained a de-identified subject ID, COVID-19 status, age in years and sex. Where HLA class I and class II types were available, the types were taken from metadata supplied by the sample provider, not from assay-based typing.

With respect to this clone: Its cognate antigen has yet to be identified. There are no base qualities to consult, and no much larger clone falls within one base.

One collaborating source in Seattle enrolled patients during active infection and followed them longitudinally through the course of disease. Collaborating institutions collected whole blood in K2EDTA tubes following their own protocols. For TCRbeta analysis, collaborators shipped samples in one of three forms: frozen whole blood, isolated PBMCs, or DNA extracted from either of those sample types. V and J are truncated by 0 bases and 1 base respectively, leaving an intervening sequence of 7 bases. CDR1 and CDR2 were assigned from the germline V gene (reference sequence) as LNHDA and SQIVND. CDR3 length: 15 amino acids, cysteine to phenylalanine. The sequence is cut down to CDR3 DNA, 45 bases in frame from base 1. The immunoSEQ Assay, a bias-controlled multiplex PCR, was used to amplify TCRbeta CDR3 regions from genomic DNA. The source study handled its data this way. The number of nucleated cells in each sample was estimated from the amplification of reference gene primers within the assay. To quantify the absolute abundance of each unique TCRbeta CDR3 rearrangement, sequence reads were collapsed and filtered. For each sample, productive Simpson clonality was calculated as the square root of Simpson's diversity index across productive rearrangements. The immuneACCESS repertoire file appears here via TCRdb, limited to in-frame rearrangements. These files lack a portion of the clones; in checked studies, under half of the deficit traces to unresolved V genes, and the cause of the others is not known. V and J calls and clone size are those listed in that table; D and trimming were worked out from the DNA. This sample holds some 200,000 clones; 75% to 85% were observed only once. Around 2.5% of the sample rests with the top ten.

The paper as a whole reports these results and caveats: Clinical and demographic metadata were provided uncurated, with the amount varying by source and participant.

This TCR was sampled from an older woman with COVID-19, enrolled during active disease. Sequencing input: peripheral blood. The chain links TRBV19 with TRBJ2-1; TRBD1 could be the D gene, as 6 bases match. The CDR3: CASSIERGSYNEQFF. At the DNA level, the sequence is TGTGCCAGTAGTATAGAGAGGGGGTCCTACAATGAGCAGTTCTTC. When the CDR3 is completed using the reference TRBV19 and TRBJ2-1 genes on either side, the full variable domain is DGGITQSPKYLFRKEGQNVTLSCEQNLNHDAMYWYRQDPGQGLRLIYYSQIVNDFQKGDIAEGYSVSREKKESFPLTVTSAQKNPTAFYLCASSIERGSYNEQFFGPGTRLTVL.